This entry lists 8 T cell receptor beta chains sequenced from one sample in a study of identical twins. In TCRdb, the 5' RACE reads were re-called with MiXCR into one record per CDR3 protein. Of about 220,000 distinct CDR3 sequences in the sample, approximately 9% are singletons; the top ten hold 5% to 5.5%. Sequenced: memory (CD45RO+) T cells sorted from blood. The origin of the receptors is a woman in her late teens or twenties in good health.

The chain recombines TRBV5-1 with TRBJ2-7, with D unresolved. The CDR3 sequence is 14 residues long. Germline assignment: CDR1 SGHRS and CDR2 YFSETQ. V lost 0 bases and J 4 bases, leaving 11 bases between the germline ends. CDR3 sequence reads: CASSLAVQNYEQYF. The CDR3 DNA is TGCGCCAGCAGCTTGGCGGTTCAGAATTACGAGCAGTACTTC.

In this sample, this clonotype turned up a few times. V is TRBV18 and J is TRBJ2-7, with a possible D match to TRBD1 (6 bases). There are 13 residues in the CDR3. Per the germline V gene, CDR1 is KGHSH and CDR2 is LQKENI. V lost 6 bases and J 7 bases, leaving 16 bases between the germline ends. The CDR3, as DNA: TGTGCCAGCTCGCACAGGGTGACTGGTGAGCAGTACTTC. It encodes CASSHRVTGEQYF.

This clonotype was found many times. Here the CDR3 DNA reads TGCAGTGCTAACCGAGGACGTCCCCCCTACGAGCAGTACTTC. Encoded protein: CSANRGRPPYEQYF. The chain joins TRBV20-1 to TRBJ2-7, with D unclear. CDR1 is DFQATT and CDR2 is SNEGSKA in the germline V gene (reference sequence). Between the trimmed V and J ends, which lost 4 bases and 2 bases, there was a span of 15 bases. This CDR3 is built from 14 residues.

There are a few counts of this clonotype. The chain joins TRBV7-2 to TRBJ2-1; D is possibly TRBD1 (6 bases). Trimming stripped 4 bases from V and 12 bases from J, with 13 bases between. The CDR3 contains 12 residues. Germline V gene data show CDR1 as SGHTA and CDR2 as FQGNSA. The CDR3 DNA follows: TGTGCCAGCAGCTCCCTTCCAGGGGTGCAGTTCTTC. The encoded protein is CASSSLPGVQFF.

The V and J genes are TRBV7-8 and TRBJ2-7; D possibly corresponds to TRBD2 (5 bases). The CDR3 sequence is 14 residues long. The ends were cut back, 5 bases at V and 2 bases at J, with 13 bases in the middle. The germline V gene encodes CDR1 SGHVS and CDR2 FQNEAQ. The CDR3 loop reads CASSPGRATYEQYF. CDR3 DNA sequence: TGTGCCAGCAGCCCCGGGCGGGCGACCTACGAGCAGTACTTC.

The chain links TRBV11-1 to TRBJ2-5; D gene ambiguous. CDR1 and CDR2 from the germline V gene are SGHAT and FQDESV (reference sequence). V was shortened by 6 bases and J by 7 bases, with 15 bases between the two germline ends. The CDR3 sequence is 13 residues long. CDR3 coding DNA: TGTGCCAGCAGTAAAGGAGTGGGCGGGACCCAGTACTTC. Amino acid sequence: CASSKGVGGTQYF.

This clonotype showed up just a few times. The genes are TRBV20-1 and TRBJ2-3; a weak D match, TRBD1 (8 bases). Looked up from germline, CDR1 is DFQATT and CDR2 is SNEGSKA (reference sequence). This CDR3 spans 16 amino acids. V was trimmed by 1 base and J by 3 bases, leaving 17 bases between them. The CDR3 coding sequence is TGCAGTGCTAGAGCCAAATTACAGGGGGGGACAGATACGCAGTATTTT. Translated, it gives CSARAKLQGGTDTQYF.

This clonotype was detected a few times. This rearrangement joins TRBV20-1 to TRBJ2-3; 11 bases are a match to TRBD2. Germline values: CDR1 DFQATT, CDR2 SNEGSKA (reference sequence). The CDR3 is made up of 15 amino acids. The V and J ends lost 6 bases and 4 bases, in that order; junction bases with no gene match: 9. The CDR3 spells CSAPDASGGSDTQYF. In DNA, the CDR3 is TGCAGTGCCCCCGACGCTAGCGGGGGGTCAGATACGCAGTATTTT.